This TCR beta chain was obtained from a study of human T cells and chemical hapten exposure. This clonotype has ten or more counts. TCRdb passed the RACE reads through MiXCR, listing each CDR3 protein once. The table lists under 450,000 distinct CDR3 sequences, roughly 6% of them singletons. Germline loops: CDR1 MNHEY, CDR2 SVGAGI. The CDR3 is 13 residues long. V gave up 0 bases and J gave up 7 bases, with 6 bases separating them. This sample's time point: patch test 2, 6 weeks after DPC sensitization. Treatment described: therapeutic diphenylcyclopropenone sensitization with weekly scalp DPC. This receptor was obtained from a young woman with alopecia areata. Some clones in this sample may be carry-over from other donors' samples. The material sequenced was whole blood, taken in connection with sensitization to the hapten diphenylcyclopropenone (DPC). The chain combines TRBV6-5 with TRBJ1-4; D is possibly TRBD1 (5 bases). The CDR3 here is CASSYSTVEKLFF. For the CDR3, the DNA is TGTGCCAGCAGTTACTCGACAGTTGAAAAACTGTTTTTT.